These 16 T cell receptor beta chains came from one sample sequenced in a study of blood T cells in healthy people across ages. Primed by a sample-barcoded 5' primer and a J-beta primer mix, a second PCR proceeded for about 6 to 12 cycles. TCRdb passed the 5' RACE reads through MiXCR, listing each CDR3 protein once. The table shows approximately 800,000 distinct CDR3 sequences, with 20% to 30% occurring only once. These data were likewise used in another study, on T cells of mothers and their children.

Specimen: blood. The receptors originated from a boy aged 5-17 years in good health.

The V gene is TRBV28, the J gene TRBJ2-5, with 9 bases lining up with TRBD1. The J call may be incorrect, as the DNA end agrees better with TRBJ2-7. Germline assignment: CDR1 MDHEN and CDR2 SYDVKM. The CDR3 covers 13 residues. DNA of the CDR3: TGTGCCAGCAGCCCGGGACAGGGAAGCGAGCAGTACTTC. It yields the protein CASSPGQGSEQYF.

This clonotype has just a few counts. The chain recombines TRBV29-1 with TRBJ2-3; 8 nucleotides match TRBD2. This CDR3 contains 15 residues. Germline lookup yields CDR1 SQVTM and CDR2 ANQGSEA. The J segment lost 2 bases and the V segment lost 2 bases, leaving 6 bases of the junction unmatched. CDR3 sequence (DNA): TGCAGCGTTGAAAGGGCGGGGGGATCCACAGATACGCAGTATTTT. Amino acid sequence: CSVERAGGSTDTQYF.

The chain is built from TRBV20-1 and TRBJ2-7; 8 nucleotides agree with TRBD1. Germline values: CDR1 DFQATT, CDR2 SNEGSKA (reference sequence). The CDR3 is made up of 12 amino acids. Germline trimming cut 6 bases from V and 7 bases from J; bases unmatched to any gene: 8. In DNA form, the CDR3 reads TGCAGTGCCCCGACAGGGGTAGGGGAGCAGTACTTC. It translates to CSAPTGVGEQYF.

The CDR3 DNA reads TGCAGTGCTAGGGTCGGGGTCTACGAGCAGTACTTC. Residues: CSARVGVYEQYF. The chain carries TRBV20-1 and TRBJ2-5; a weak D match, TRBD2 (5 bases). The J call may not be correct, given that the DNA end is closer to TRBJ2-7. There are 12 residues in the CDR3. Per germline, CDR1 DFQATT and CDR2 SNEGSKA (reference sequence).

This clonotype was detected only a few times. V gene TRBV6-6 combines with J gene TRBJ2-2; 10 bases agree with TRBD1. The trim removed 8 bases at V and 9 bases at J, leaving 15 bases unmatched. CDR3 size: 16 residues. In germline, CDR1 is MNHNY, CDR2 SVGAGI (reference sequence). The chain's CDR3 is CASGPVTGTGDRELFF. In DNA, the CDR3 is TGTGCCAGCGGGCCGGTTACCGGGACAGGGGACCGGGAGCTGTTTTTT.

The sample holds a few counts of this clonotype. J is TRBJ2-5 and V is TRBV13; D might be TRBD1 (6 bases). The DNA end favors TRBJ2-7, so the J call may be wrong. This CDR3 has 14 amino acids. Germline V lookup: CDR1 PRHDT, CDR2 FYEKMQ (reference sequence). The CDR3 bases are TGTGCCAGCTTGAAACAGGGAACCTCCTACGAGCAGTACTTC. This encodes CASLKQGTSYEQYF.

This clonotype showed up just a few times. This rearrangement joins TRBV19 to TRBJ2-1, with a weak D call TRBD2 (6 bases). The J call could be wrong; TRBJ2-7 is a better fit for the DNA end. Germline CDR1 reads LNHDA; CDR2 reads SQIVND (reference sequence). The CDR3 consists of 15 residues. The CDR3 sequence: CASSTRWTGVYEQYF. Here the CDR3 DNA reads TGTGCCAGTAGTACCCGGTGGACGGGGGTCTACGAGCAGTACTTC.

The chain carries TRBV7-9 and TRBJ1-2; D is undetermined. The CDR3 covers 13 residues. Per the germline V gene, CDR1 is SEHNR and CDR2 is FQNEAQ (reference sequence). V was trimmed by 8 bases and J by 1 base, leaving 11 bases between them. In DNA form, the CDR3 reads TGTGCCAGCCGTCCATCTCATAACTATGGCTACACCTTC. The encoded protein is CASRPSHNYGYTF.

V is TRBV5-1 and J is TRBJ2-3; 7 nucleotides line up with TRBD1. Per the germline V gene, CDR1 is SGHRS and CDR2 is YFSETQ. V trimming: 1 base; J trimming: 3 bases; junction bases outside the gene matches: 2. This CDR3 is built from 14 residues. CDR3 nucleotide sequence: TGCGCCAGCAGCTTGCAGGGACAGACAGATACGCAGTATTTT. This codes for CASSLQGQTDTQYF.

This clonotype has only a few counts. The V call is TRBV12-3 or TRBV12-4, the J call TRBJ2-7, with 7 bases identical to TRBD1. The CDR3 extends over 15 amino acids. V shed 5 bases, J shed 1 base, and the junction held 8 bases outside the gene matches. The CDR3 reads CASSGWAGGSYEQYF. The CDR3 coding sequence is TGTGCCAGCAGTGGGTGGGCAGGGGGATCCTACGAGCAGTACTTC.

As for this clonotype: The junction departs from the called germline gene at one end, perhaps through a read error. The chain carries TRBV6-6 and TRBJ2-4; D remains unclear. Germline loops: CDR1 MNHNY, CDR2 SVGAGI (reference sequence). The CDR3 sequence is 16 residues long. CDR3 residues: CASSYSVTSAKNIQYF. CDR3 coding DNA: TGTGCCAGCAGTTACTCGGTGACTTCAGCCAAAAACATTCAATACTTC.

The CDR3 spells CASSAQGPNSPLHF. The CDR3, as DNA: TGTGCCAGCAGCGCACAGGGCCCGAATTCACCCCTCCACTTT. The chain is built from TRBV2 and TRBJ1-6; a weak D match, TRBD1 (6 bases). V dropped 6 bases and J dropped 7 bases, with 13 bases sitting between them. This CDR3 comprises 14 residues. Germline-derived CDR1 and CDR2 are SNHLY and FYNNEI.

This clonotype came up many times. The V and J genes are TRBV27 and TRBJ2-1; 14 nucleotides agree with TRBD2. The length of the CDR3 is 15 residues. V gave up 5 bases and J gave up 7 bases; unmatched junction bases: 4. Looked up from germline, CDR1 is MNHEY and CDR2 is SMNVEV (reference sequence). CDR3 sequence: CASSPGLAGVNEQFF. In DNA form, the CDR3 reads TGTGCCAGCAGTCCGGGACTAGCGGGGGTGAATGAGCAGTTCTTC.

At least ten counts were recorded for this clonotype. This chain joins TRBV10-2 and TRBJ1-4, with D tentatively TRBD1 (6 bases). Germline CDR1 WSHSY, CDR2 SAAADI. The CDR3 has 13 residues. Deletions cut 3 bases from V and 7 bases from J, with 9 bases between. The CDR3: CASSEGGGEKLFF. The CDR3 nucleotides are TGCGCCAGCAGTGAAGGGGGTGGTGAAAAACTGTTTTTT.

The chain combines TRBV6-2 or TRBV6-3 with TRBJ1-1; the D gene is possibly TRBD1 (6 bases). Germline lookup yields CDR1 MNHEY and CDR2 SVGEGT. CDR3 length equals 13 residues. The germline V and J ends were trimmed by 6 bases and 4 bases, with 12 bases remaining between them. The CDR3 spells CASRDSGATEAFF. The CDR3 bases are TGTGCCAGCAGGGACTCGGGGGCCACTGAAGCTTTCTTT.

This clonotype was seen a few times. V is TRBV6-4 and J is TRBJ1-6; no definite D call. Germline V gene lookup returns CDR1 MRHNA and CDR2 SNTAGT. The CDR3 covers 15 residues. The ends were cut back, 7 bases at V and 4 bases at J, with 14 bases in the middle. CDR3 nucleotide sequence: TGTGCCAGCATTTATGAAGGGCATTATAATTCACCCCTCCACTTT. It encodes CASIYEGHYNSPLHF.